The rows below give T cell receptor beta chains drawn from one sample of a study of OX40 agonist ivuxolimab in advanced cancers. Sequencing used immunoSEQ multiplex PCR; TCRdb keeps in-frame clones, though not all of them. This sample has around 66,000 clones, with roughly four fifths found just once. Sample: CD4+ or CD8+ T cells sorted from blood, taken in a trial of the OX40 agonist ivuxolimab. The receptor source for this set is an adult with an advanced solid tumor such as melanoma, head and neck, liver or kidney cancer. CDR3s include the opening cysteine and the closing phenylalanine or tryptophan. A D gene is named only where the DNA matches it firmly. Not all rows give a size; the values are once, few, many and, for expanded clones, a class.

d_gene,v_gene,abundance,j_gene,CDR3aa,CDR3nt
NA,TRBV6-1,once,TRBJ2-3,CASRKFGDTQYF,TGTGCCAGCAGGAAGTTTGGAGATACGCAGTATTTT
TRBD2,TRBV6-6,NA,TRBJ2-3,CASRTSGASTDTQYF,TGTGCCAGCAGAACAAGCGGGGCTAGCACAGATACGCAGTATTTT
NA,TRBV11-2,NA,TRBJ1-1,CASSATGFTEAFF,TGTGCCAGCAGCGCGACAGGTTTCACTGAAGCTTTCTTT
TRBD2,TRBV25-1,NA,TRBJ2-1,CASSLSGGNTYNEQFF,TGTGCCAGCAGCCTATCCGGGGGGAATACTTACAATGAGCAGTTCTTC
NA,TRBV28,NA,TRBJ2-5,CASSLQASSQETQYF,TGTGCCAGCAGTTTACAGGCTAGCTCCCAAGAGACCCAGTACTTC
NA,TRBV18,once,TRBJ1-5,CASSPPNPGNNQPQHF,TGTGCCAGCTCACCTCCCAATCCGGGCAACAATCAGCCCCAGCATTTT
TRBD1,TRBV7-6,NA,TRBJ1-2,CASSLGGQGSGYTF,TGTGCCAGCAGCTTGGGGGGACAGGGTAGTGGCTACACCTTC
NA,TRBV18,few,TRBJ1-3,CAAEGGNTIYF,TGTGCCGCAGAAGGCGGAAACACCATATATTTT
NA,TRBV5-1,NA,TRBJ2-2,CASSLEGELFF,TGCGCCAGCAGCTTGGAGGGGGAGCTGTTTTTT
NA,TRBV7-2,NA,TRBJ2-3,CASSPGTSSTDTQYF,TGTGCCAGCAGCCCTGGGACATCTAGCACAGATACGCAGTATTTT
NA,TRBV5-1,NA,TRBJ1-2,CASSADAYGYTF,TGCGCCAGCAGCGCGGACGCCTATGGCTACACCTTC
TRBD1,TRBV27,NA,TRBJ1-1,CASSHKDRGQGLGAFF,TGTGCCAGCAGCCATAAGGACAGGGGGCAAGGTTTAGGAGCTTTCTTT
TRBD1,TRBV29-1,NA,TRBJ1-5,CSVGTALNQPQHF,TGCAGCGTAGGGACAGCCCTCAATCAGCCCCAGCATTTT
TRBD1,TRBV7-9,NA,TRBJ1-5,CASSLEGQKNQPQHF,TGTGCCAGCAGCTTAGAGGGACAGAAGAATCAGCCCCAGCATTTT
NA,TRBV5-1,NA,TRBJ2-2,CASSPEVGGELFF,TGCGCCAGCAGCCCAGAGGTGGGCGGGGAGCTGTTTTTT
TRBD1,TRBV6-5,NA,TRBJ1-1,CATGTGQGLNTEAFF,TGTGCCACTGGGACGGGACAGGGATTGAACACTGAAGCTTTCTTT
TRBD1,TRBV5-1,NA,TRBJ2-1,CASSLGPTGVYNEQFF,TGCGCCAGCAGCTTGGGACCCACAGGGGTCTACAATGAGCAGTTCTTC
NA,TRBV2,NA,TRBJ2-3,CASNILNTDTQYF,TGTGCCAGCAATATTTTAAACACAGATACGCAGTATTTT
NA,TRBV28,NA,TRBJ1-4,CASSTQGNEKLFF,TGTGCCAGCAGTACGCAGGGGAATGAAAAACTGTTTTTT
NA,TRBV21-1,NA,TRBJ2-5,CASSKGGKGPQETQYF,TGTGCCAGCAGCAAAGGGGGGAAAGGGCCCCAAGAGACCCAGTACTTC
TRBD1,TRBV6-5,NA,TRBJ1-5,CASSLGQGTTQPQHF,TGTGCCAGCAGTCTGGGACAGGGGACCACCCAGCCCCAGCATTTT
TRBD1,TRBV7-2,NA,TRBJ1-1,CASSLGQGTEAFF,TGTGCCAGCAGCTTAGGACAGGGCACTGAAGCTTTCTTT
TRBD1,TRBV6-1,NA,TRBJ1-3,CATSLTGVGNTIYF,TGTGCCACATCACTAACAGGGGTGGGAAACACCATATATTTT
NA,TRBV7-6,few,TRBJ1-3,CASSLGASSGNTIYF,TGTGCCAGCAGCTTAGGTGCAAGCTCTGGAAACACCATATATTTT
NA,TRBV6-4,few,TRBJ2-5,CASSPGPQETQYF,TGTGCCAGCAGTCCCGGACCACAAGAGACCCAGTACTTC
NA,TRBV12-5,NA,TRBJ2-1,CASGPRVRVGNEQFF,TGTGCTAGTGGTCCCCGAGTCAGGGTAGGCAATGAGCAGTTCTTC
TRBD1,TRBV7-8,NA,TRBJ2-7,CASSSLGQGYEQYF,TGTGCCAGCAGCTCCCTCGGACAGGGGTACGAGCAGTACTTC
NA,TRBV2,NA,TRBJ1-6,CASMTDASPLHF,TGTGCCAGCATGACAGACGCTTCACCCCTCCACTTT
NA,TRBV10-1,NA,TRBJ2-3,CASPGGGTDTQYF,TGCGCCAGCCCAGGGGGGGGTACAGATACGCAGTATTTT
NA,TRBV19,NA,TRBJ2-7,CATHPTGGSYEQYF,TGTGCCACCCATCCGACAGGAGGGTCCTACGAGCAGTACTTC
NA,TRBV6-5,few,TRBJ2-2,CASSYSASGGPGELFF,TGTGCCAGCAGTTACTCGGCGTCTGGGGGCCCCGGGGAGCTGTTTTTT
NA,TRBV6-5,NA,TRBJ2-2,CASSLLSTGNTGELFF,TGTGCCAGCAGTTTACTCTCGACAGGAAACACCGGGGAGCTGTTTTTT
NA,TRBV7-8,NA,TRBJ2-2,CASSLEGAVTGELFF,TGTGCCAGCAGCTTGGAGGGGGCCGTCACCGGGGAGCTGTTTTTT
TRBD1,TRBV7-3,NA,TRBJ2-7,CASSFQTGDEQYF,TGTGCCAGCAGCTTTCAAACAGGGGACGAGCAGTACTTC
NA,TRBV7-8,NA,TRBJ2-2,CASSLSWSLASRTGELFF,TGTGCCAGCAGCTTATCTTGGTCGCTAGCGAGCCGCACCGGGGAGCTGTTTTTT
TRBD1,TRBV2,NA,TRBJ2-5,CASSWGQAQETQYF,TGTGCCAGCAGTTGGGGACAGGCGCAAGAGACCCAGTACTTC
TRBD2,TRBV27,NA,TRBJ2-3,CASSLAGGRDTQYF,TGTGCCAGCAGTCTAGCGGGGGGGAGAGATACGCAGTATTTT
NA,TRBV19,few,TRBJ1-2,CASIGPLDYGYTF,TGTGCCAGTATTGGACCTCTGGACTATGGCTACACCTTC
NA,TRBV2,NA,TRBJ2-1,CASSVQLGPYNEQFF,TGTGCCAGCAGTGTTCAACTAGGGCCCTACAATGAGCAGTTCTTC
NA,TRBV6-1,NA,TRBJ2-1,CASSGPSSGHEQFF,TGTGCCAGCAGTGGGCCTAGCTCTGGCCATGAGCAGTTCTTC
NA,TRBV4-3,once,TRBJ1-4,CASSQVAFQGATNEKLFF,TGCGCCAGCAGCCAAGTTGCCTTCCAGGGAGCAACTAATGAAAAACTGTTTTTT
NA,TRBV11-2,NA,TRBJ1-5,CASSLLAGQPQHF,TGTGCCAGCAGTCTCCTGGCGGGTCAGCCCCAGCATTTT
NA,TRBV7-9,NA,TRBJ2-7,CASSLAAAGYEQYF,TGTGCCAGCAGCTTAGCTGCGGCGGGCTACGAGCAGTACTTC
NA,TRBV4-3,few,TRBJ2-2,CASSQGQDYTGELFF,TGCGCCAGCAGCCAAGGGCAGGATTACACCGGGGAGCTGTTTTTT
NA,TRBV29-1,NA,TRBJ1-1,CSAHWMNTEAFF,TGCAGCGCACATTGGATGAACACTGAAGCTTTCTTT
NA,TRBV6-1,NA,TRBJ1-2,CASSSQAKYGYTF,TGTGCCAGCAGTTCCCAGGCGAAGTATGGCTACACCTTC
NA,TRBV6-6,NA,TRBJ1-2,CASSSGAFGYGYTF,TGTGCCAGCAGCAGTGGGGCCTTCGGCTATGGCTACACCTTC
TRBD1,TRBV5-4,once,TRBJ1-1,CASSLANRGATEAFF,TGTGCCAGCAGCTTGGCCAACAGGGGGGCCACTGAAGCTTTCTTT
TRBD1,TRBV28,NA,TRBJ1-2,CASLQGESYGYTF,TGTGCCAGCCTACAGGGGGAAAGCTATGGCTACACCTTC
NA,TRBV2,once,TRBJ2-7,CASSAFIYEQYF,TGTGCCAGCAGCGCCTTTATTTATGAGCAGTACTTC
NA,TRBV19,NA,TRBJ1-5,CASSIKGSGQPQHF,TGTGCCAGTAGTATAAAGGGGTCGGGGCAGCCCCAGCATTTT
NA,TRBV5-1,NA,TRBJ2-2,CASSLVSANTGELFF,TGCGCCAGCAGCTTGGTTAGCGCCAACACCGGGGAGCTGTTTTTT
NA,TRBV4-2,NA,TRBJ2-3,CASSQASGTTDTQYF,TGTGCCAGCAGCCAAGCTTCGGGAACCACAGATACGCAGTATTTT
NA,TRBV5-4,NA,TRBJ2-3,CASSGRGGGTDTQYF,TGTGCCAGCAGCGGCAGGGGTGGGGGCACAGATACGCAGTATTTT
NA,TRBV7-8,NA,TRBJ1-4,CASSLETTNEKLFF,TGTGCCAGCAGCTTAGAAACAACTAATGAAAAACTGTTTTTT
TRBD1,TRBV10-3,NA,TRBJ2-5,CAISDARGYQETQYF,TGTGCCATCAGTGACGCCAGGGGGTACCAAGAGACCCAGTACTTC
NA,TRBV1,NA,TRBJ2-7,CTSSPFQLAGGPYEQYF,TGCACCAGCAGCCCCTTTCAACTAGCGGGGGGACCCTACGAGCAGTACTTC
NA,TRBV5-4,once,TRBJ1-4,CASSRAPGVGEKLFF,TGTGCCAGCAGTCGTGCGCCGGGGGTAGGTGAAAAACTGTTTTTT
NA,TRBV21-1,NA,TRBJ2-2,CASSKDREGADTGELFF,TGTGCCAGCAGCAAAGATCGGGAAGGGGCCGACACCGGGGAGCTGTTTTTT